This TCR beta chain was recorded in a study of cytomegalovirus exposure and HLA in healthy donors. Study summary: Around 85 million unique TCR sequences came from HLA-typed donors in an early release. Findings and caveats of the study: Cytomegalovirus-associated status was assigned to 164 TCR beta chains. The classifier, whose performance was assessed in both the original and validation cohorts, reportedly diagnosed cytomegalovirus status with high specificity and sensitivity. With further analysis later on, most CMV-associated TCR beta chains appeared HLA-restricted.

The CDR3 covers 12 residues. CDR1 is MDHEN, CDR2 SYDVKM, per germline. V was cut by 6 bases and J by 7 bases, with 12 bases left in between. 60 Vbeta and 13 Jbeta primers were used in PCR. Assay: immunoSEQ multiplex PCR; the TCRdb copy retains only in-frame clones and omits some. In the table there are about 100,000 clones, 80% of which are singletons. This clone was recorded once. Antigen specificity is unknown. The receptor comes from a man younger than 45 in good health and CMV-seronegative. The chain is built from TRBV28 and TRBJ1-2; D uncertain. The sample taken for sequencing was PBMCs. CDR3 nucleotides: TGTGCCAGCAGACCGGGTGTCGGTGGCTACACCTTC. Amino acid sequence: CASRPGVGGYTF.